This entry concerns a single T cell receptor beta chain. TCR beta CDR3 regions were amplified from RNA transcripts. During a first-round RT-PCR of the TCR CDR3, the HTBI primer set was used. MiXCR, applied by TCRdb to the multiplex PCR reads, yields one record per CDR3 protein. Among 450,000 to 650,000 distinct CDR3 sequences, roughly 15% were seen once, and the ten largest hold approximately 15%. Trimming pared 0 bases from V and 5 bases from J, leaving 41 bases between. Germline loops: CDR1 DFQATT, CDR2 SNEGSKA (reference sequence). This CDR3 spans 24 amino acids. The data derive from a study of T cells in Graves' hyperthyroidism and ophthalmopathy.

This receptor was obtained from a woman under 30 with Graves' ophthalmopathy. Input material: blood. The chain is built from TRBV20-1 and TRBJ1-5; D call uncertain. The CDR3 coding sequence is TGCAGTGCTAGAGATTTCTCTCGCGGAAAAGGCGGCGACCTATCCCCTCCAGCCTATCAGCCCCAGCATTTT. This codes for CSARDFSRGKGGDLSPPAYQPQHF.